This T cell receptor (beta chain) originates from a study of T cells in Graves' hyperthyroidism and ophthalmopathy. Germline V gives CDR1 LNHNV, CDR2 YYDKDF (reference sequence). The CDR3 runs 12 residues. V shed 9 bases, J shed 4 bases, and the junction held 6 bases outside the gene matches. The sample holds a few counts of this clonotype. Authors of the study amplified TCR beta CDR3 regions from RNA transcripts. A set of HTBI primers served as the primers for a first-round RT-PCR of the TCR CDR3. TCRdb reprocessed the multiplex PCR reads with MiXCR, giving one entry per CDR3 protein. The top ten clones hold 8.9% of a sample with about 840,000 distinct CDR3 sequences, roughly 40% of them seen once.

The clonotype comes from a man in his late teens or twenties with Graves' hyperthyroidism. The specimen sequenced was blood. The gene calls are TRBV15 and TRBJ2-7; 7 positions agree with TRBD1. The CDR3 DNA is TGTGCCACAAGACAGGGCCCATACGAGCAGTACTTC. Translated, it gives CATRQGPYEQYF.